A single TCR beta chain is shown here with its context. The data were taken from a study of spatial heterogeneity in lung cancer. This sample's time point: sample taken at primary tumor resection. Tumor, nontumor lung or frozen PBMC supplied whole RNA, sequenced without sorting. Trimming cost V 1 base and J 0 bases, with 8 bases left between them. CDR3 length: 15 amino acids. CDR1 is SGHRS, CDR2 YFSETQ, per germline. Every TCR cDNA molecule carried a tag that served as a unique molecular identifier. TCRdb called the 5' RACE reads again in MiXCR, with one record for every CDR3 protein. The table records 20,000 to 25,000 distinct CDR3 sequences, 4.6% of them present only once.

The receptor was derived from a male donor with early-stage non-small cell lung cancer. The genes are TRBV5-1 and TRBJ2-1; D perhaps matches TRBD1 (6 bases). The material was PBMCs, obtained at surgery. The CDR3 DNA follows: TGCGCCAGCAGCTTGAGGGGGAGCTCCTACAATGAGCAGTTCTTC. This gives the protein CASSLRGSSYNEQFF. Full variable domain (missing parts from reference TRBV5-1 and TRBJ2-1): KAGVTQTPRYLIKTRGQQVTLSCSPISGHRSVSWYQQTPGQGLQFLFEYFSETQRNKGNFPGRFSGRQFSNSRSEMNVSTLELGDSALYLCASSLRGSSYNEQFFGPGTRLTVL.